This TCR beta chain came from a study of cytomegalovirus exposure and HLA in healthy donors. Across the study: From about 179 million T cells, an earlier analysis saw around 120 million unique TCR beta sequences.

Overall study results and limits: A later analysis, which compared TCR beta chains of equal frequency, found the HLA-associated ones more clonally expanded. Cytomegalovirus status was reportedly diagnosed by the classifier with high specificity and sensitivity.

Amplification used 60 Vbeta primers and 13 Jbeta primers. Measured with immunoSEQ multiplex PCR; TCRdb has only the in-frame clones, and not every one. Counted here are roughly 190,000 clones, more than 75% occurring once; the ten biggest clones make up around 3.5%. After removal of 5 bases from V and 4 bases from J, the junction contained 2 bases not matched to a gene. The germline V gene has CDR1 SGHTA and CDR2 FQGNSA. The CDR3 sequence is 12 residues long. Concerning this clone: No antigen is known for it.

The rearrangement joins TRBV7-2 to TRBJ2-7, with 7 bases that match TRBD2. This receptor was obtained from a man in his forties or fifties in good health and CMV-seropositive. Sequencing used PBMCs. The CDR3 coding sequence is TGTGCCAGCAGCCCAGCGGGATACGAGCAGTACTTC. Translated, it gives CASSPAGYEQYF. Complete variable domain (other parts from reference TRBV7-2 and TRBJ2-7): GAGVSQSPSNKVTEKGKDVELRCDPISGHTALYWYRQSLGQGLEFLIYFQGNSAPDKSGLPSDRFSAERTGGSVSTLTIQRTQQEDSAVYLCASSPAGYEQYFGPGTRLTVT.